This entry is about one TCR beta chain. Profiling relied on immunoSEQ multiplex PCR, and the TCRdb table lists in-frame clones only, not all of them. The sample includes about 110,000 clones, roughly nine tenths of them seen just once. The data were taken from a study of T cell responses to AZD1222 COVID-19 vaccine. Germline V gives CDR1 LGHNA, CDR2 YSLEER. This CDR3 contains 16 residues. V shed 0 bases, J shed 7 bases, and the junction held 5 bases outside the gene matches. The sequence derives from an adult in good health. This specimen was peripheral blood, taken on day 0 of MenACWY control vaccination. The chain employs TRBV4-3 and TRBJ1-4; 10 bases agree with TRBD1. The CDR3 is CASSQDPTGGFEKLFF. The CDR3 DNA is TGCGCCAGCAGCCAAGATCCGACAGGGGGCTTTGAAAAACTGTTTTTT.